Listed below are T cell receptor beta chains from one sample, sequenced in a study of T cell repertoires in cytomegalovirus infection. TCRdb reanalysed the reads using MiXCR and keeps one entry per CDR3 protein. The sample has roughly 500,000 distinct CDR3 sequences; about 15% are singletons. The material sequenced was CD8+ T cells from PBMCs. The receptor set was obtained from a human donor in good health (CMV status not recorded). Some clones in this sample may be carry-over from other donors' samples. CDR3s include the opening cysteine and the closing phenylalanine or tryptophan. The order of the fields is clone size, J gene, D gene, V gene, CDR3 DNA, CDR3 protein. D genes are given only for firm matches. Size is omitted from some rows. Given values are once, few, many or a class for expanded clones.

NA TRBJ2-2 NA TRBV28 TGTGCCAGAAGCAAACCGATCGGCGAGGGTCCGCCCGGGGAGCTGTTTTTT CARSKPIGEGPPGELFF
many TRBJ1-1 TRBD1 TRBV7-9 TGTGCCAGCAGCACACAGGGGGCGTCCACTGAAGCTTTCTTT CASSTQGASTEAFF
NA TRBJ1-2 NA TRBV5-1 TGCGCCAGCAGCTTGGGGGGGGAGAACTATGGCTACACCTTC CASSLGGENYGYTF
few TRBJ1-1 NA TRBV27 TGTGCCAGCAGTTTCAAAAGGGGGGTCACTGAAGCTTTCTTT CASSFKRGVTEAFF
few TRBJ2-3 TRBD2 TRBV20-1 TGCAGTGCGCAGAATCGACTAGCGGTCACAGATACGCAGTATTTT CSAQNRLAVTDTQYF
many TRBJ1-2 NA TRBV5-6 TGTGCCAGCAGCTCCCGACGGAACTATGGCTACACCTTC CASSSRRNYGYTF
many TRBJ1-2 NA TRBV7-8 TGTGCCAGCAGCTTAGGTAACAAACCCTCCGGAGGCTACACCTTC CASSLGNKPSGGYTF
many TRBJ2-1 TRBD2 TRBV7-2 TGTGCCAGCAGCCTCCGACTAGCGGGAGGACCGAGCTCCTACAATGAGCAGTTCTTC CASSLRLAGGPSSYNEQFF
NA TRBJ2-7 NA TRBV20-1 TGCAGTGCTCCACGTCATAGGGATATGGCAAGAGTATACGAGCAGTACTTC CSAPRHRDMARVYEQYF
few TRBJ2-3 TRBD1 TRBV7-9 TGTGCCAGCAGCCCACGGGATCAACAGGGGGCGAGCCCAGATACGCAGTATTTT CASSPRDQQGASPDTQYF
many TRBJ1-2 NA TRBV7-6 TGTGCCAGCAGCAACGGGGGGGCAGGCTATGGCTACACCTTC CASSNGGAGYGYTF
once TRBJ2-3 TRBD2 TRBV7-8 TGTGCCAGCAGCCTTACCGGGACTAGCGGGAGCACAGATACGACGTATTTT CASSLTGTSGSTDTTYF
NA TRBJ2-7 TRBD1 TRBV20-1 TGCAGTGCTAGAGATTCCGGACAGGGAAGGTCCTACGAGCAGTACTTC CSARDSGQGRSYEQYF
NA TRBJ2-7 NA TRBV9 TGTGCCAGCAGCGTACAGGGTGCAACCTACGAGCAGTACTTC CASSVQGATYEQYF
NA TRBJ2-3 NA TRBV15 TGTGCCACCTCGCGGAGGGGGAGCACAGATACGCAGTATTTT CATSRRGSTDTQYF
many TRBJ2-7 TRBD1 TRBV25-1 TGTGCCAGCAGCCTCTTGATCGAGACAGGGCACGAGCAGTACTTC CASSLLIETGHEQYF
NA TRBJ1-1 NA TRBV14 TGTGCCAGCAGCCAGGCCGAGGGGAGCCCTGAAGCTTTCTTT CASSQAEGSPEAFF
NA TRBJ2-2 NA TRBV19 TGTGCCAGTTTCAGGGGGGCAACCGGGGAGCTGTTTTTT CASFRGATGELFF
many TRBJ1-2 TRBD1 TRBV2 TGTGCCAGCAGTGCCCTGGACAGGGGTCTAATTGGAGAGGGCTACACCTTC CASSALDRGLIGEGYTF
many TRBJ1-5 TRBD1 TRBV12-3/TRBV12-4 TGTGCCAGCAAAGAACAGGGGAATCAGCCCCAGCATTTT CASKEQGNQPQHF
few TRBJ2-7 TRBD2 TRBV6-5 TGTGCCAGCCTGGGAAGCGGGGCCCCCCAGGAGCAGTACTTC CASLGSGAPQEQYF
NA TRBJ1-4 TRBD1 TRBV11-2 TGTGCCAGCAGGTCTCGACAGGGGCTAAATGAAAAACTGTTTTTT CASRSRQGLNEKLFF
NA TRBJ2-7 NA TRBV15 TGTGCCACCAGCAGAGTAAGTAGGGCTTACTCCTACGAGCAGTACTTC CATSRVSRAYSYEQYF
many TRBJ2-1 NA TRBV7-2 TGTGCCAGCAGCCCGGTGGTGGGGGGTTACAATGAGCAGTTCTTC CASSPVVGGYNEQFF
NA TRBJ1-1 NA TRBV20-1 TGCAGTGCTACCGACACGTTCATGAACACTGAAGCTTTCTTT CSATDTFMNTEAFF
few TRBJ2-7 NA TRBV6-1 TGTGCCATCCCGAACCCTACGCGGGCCCTCAATAATGGGCAGTACTTC CAIPNPTRALNNGQYF
NA TRBJ2-3 NA TRBV28 TGTGCCAGCAGCCCCGCCCCCGGGGCAGGGGAGGATACGCAGTATTTT CASSPAPGAGEDTQYF
many TRBJ2-1 NA TRBV7-6 TGTGCCAGCAGCCTCAGAATGAGCTCCTACAATGAGCAGTTCTTC CASSLRMSSYNEQFF
few TRBJ1-1 TRBD1 TRBV6-1 TGTGCCAGCAGGTACAGGGGGAGAGGCACTGAAGCTTTCTTT CASRYRGRGTEAFF
NA TRBJ2-2 NA TRBV11-1 TGTGCCAGCAGCTTACCCTCCGGGGGAGCCAACGGGGAGCTGTTTTTT CASSLPSGGANGELFF
many TRBJ1-4 NA TRBV29-1 TGCAGCGTAAGACAGGTCTTGCGTGATGAAAAACTGTTTTTT CSVRQVLRDEKLFF
few TRBJ2-1 TRBD2 TRBV19 TGTGCCAGTACCCCACTAGCGGGGAGCTACAATGAGCAGTTCTTC CASTPLAGSYNEQFF
NA TRBJ1-2 TRBD1 TRBV12-5 TGTGCTAGTGGTCTAGGGACAGGCGATGGCTACACCTTC CASGLGTGDGYTF
NA TRBJ1-6 TRBD1 TRBV6-4 TGTGCCAGCAGGCGGGACAGGGGTTCACCCCTCCACTTT CASRRDRGSPLHF
many TRBJ2-1 NA TRBV11-2 TGTGCCAGCAGCTTAGTTTTTGGGGACAAAAATGAGCAGTTCTTC CASSLVFGDKNEQFF
few TRBJ2-5 TRBD2 TRBV28 TGTGCCAGCGCTAGGGAGCGGGAGCGGTTGTGGGAGACCCAGTACTTC CASARERERLWETQYF
many TRBJ2-1 NA TRBV7-8 TGTGCCAGCAGCTCCCGGGTTAATGAGCAGTTCTTC CASSSRVNEQFF
few TRBJ1-1 TRBD1 TRBV11-2 TGTGCCAGCAGCTTATGGGACAGGGAAATGAACACTGAAGCTTTCTTT CASSLWDREMNTEAFF
NA TRBJ2-7 NA TRBV4-1 TGCGCCAGCAGCCAAGAACCACCGGAGCGGGTGTCCTACGAGCAGTACTTC CASSQEPPERVSYEQYF
many TRBJ2-7 NA TRBV7-9 TGTGCCAGCAGCTTAGATCCCTACGAGCAGTACTTC CASSLDPYEQYF
many TRBJ1-2 TRBD1 TRBV10-3 TGTGCCATCAGCCGAACCGTCGGACAGGGGGCGTTGGAGTATGGCTACACCTTC CAISRTVGQGALEYGYTF
NA TRBJ1-1 NA TRBV29-1 TGCAGCCTCCAGCCTAACACTGAAGCTTTCTTT CSLQPNTEAFF
NA TRBJ2-5 NA TRBV15 TGTGCCACCAGCAGACCCCGGGACTTCCAAGAGACCCAGTACTTC CATSRPRDFQETQYF
many TRBJ2-3 TRBD2 TRBV7-9 TGTGCCAGCAGCACGACGACTAGCGTAGTTAACACAGATACGCAGTATTTT CASSTTTSVVNTDTQYF
many TRBJ2-5 TRBD2 TRBV11-2 TGTGCCAGCAGCTTAGGGGGGTCTAGCGGCGGGAAGACCCAGTACTTC CASSLGGSSGGKTQYF
few TRBJ2-2 NA TRBV29-1 TGCAGCCTCAGGGTCGCCGGGGAGCTGTTTTTT CSLRVAGELFF
many TRBJ2-5 NA TRBV7-9 TGTGCCAGCAGCTCAGGGTACCAAGAGACCCAGTACTTC CASSSGYQETQYF
few TRBJ1-1 NA TRBV6-1 TGTGCCAGCAGTGACAGGGTCGTGGAAGCTTTCTTT CASSDRVVEAFF
many TRBJ2-3 TRBD2 TRBV12-3/TRBV12-4 TGTGCCAGCAGTTTAGGGCTAGCGGGAGTGGCAGATACGCAGTATTTT CASSLGLAGVADTQYF
NA TRBJ1-2 NA TRBV20-1 TGCAGTACCAATTCCAGGCGGAACTATGGCTACACCTTC CSTNSRRNYGYTF
NA TRBJ2-1 NA TRBV30 TGTGCCTACGGCCGGGACAACTACAATGAGCAGTTCTTC CAYGRDNYNEQFF
few TRBJ2-7 TRBD1 TRBV9 TGTGCCAGCAGCGCCTGGGACAGCTACGAGCAGTACTTC CASSAWDSYEQYF
NA TRBJ2-1 NA TRBV20-1 TGCAGTGCTAGAGAGACTACCATTCACTACAATGAGCAGTTCTTC CSARETTIHYNEQFF
NA TRBJ1-5 NA TRBV28 TGTGCCAGCAGTCCCTGGGCGGGTCAGGGGTTTGGCAATCAGCCCCAGCATTTT CASSPWAGQGFGNQPQHF